The 24 T cell receptor beta chains in this list originate from one sample, sequenced in a study of T-cell reconstitution after alpha-beta-depleted transplantation in children. Unique molecular identifiers were incorporated when the TCRbeta library was constructed. From the PCR reads, TCRdb called clonotypes with MiXCR, one entry per CDR3 protein. The data show around 70,000 distinct CDR3 sequences, 9.5% to 13% seen once. Sequencing was performed on PBMCs, taken before TCRalphabeta/CD19-depleted stem cell transplant. All receptors derive from a boy younger than 18 with acute myeloid leukemia, due to receive a stem cell transplant.

This clonotype was detected ten times or more. CDR3 bases: TGTGCCAGCAGCCAAGCAACCGGGACTAGCGGGAGAGGCTCCTACAATGAGCAGTTCTTC. This sequence encodes CASSQATGTSGRGSYNEQFF. The chain recombines TRBV11-1 with TRBJ2-1; 14 bases are shared with TRBD2. The CDR3 extends over 20 amino acids. Germline V lookup: CDR1 SGHAT, CDR2 FQDESV (reference sequence). J was trimmed by 0 bases and V by 5 bases; bases with no gene match: 12. The complete variable domain, with remaining parts taken from reference TRBV11-1 and TRBJ2-1, reads EAEVAQSPRYKITEKSQAVAFWCDPISGHATLYWYRQILGQGPELLVQFQDESVVDDSQLPKDRFSAERLKGVDSTLKIQPAELGDSAMYLCASSQATGTSGRGSYNEQFFGPGTRLTVL.

There are many counts of this clonotype. This chain connects TRBV3-1 to TRBJ2-5, with a tentative D call TRBD2 (5 bases). V lost 3 bases, J lost 5 bases, and 7 bases lay in between. CDR3 size: 12 residues. The germline V gene has CDR1 LGHDT and CDR2 YNNKEL (reference sequence). The CDR3 DNA reads as TGTGCCAGCAGCCAGGGAGTGGAGACCCAGTACTTC. Its translation: CASSQGVETQYF.

This clonotype was detected many times. The V and J genes are TRBV9 and TRBJ1-6, with a tentative D call TRBD1 (5 bases). Germline V gene sequence: CDR1 SGDLS, CDR2 YYNGEE. V was trimmed by 0 bases and J by 9 bases, leaving 22 bases between them. The CDR3 spans 18 residues. CDR3 sequence: CASSVGGSGLQLASPLHF. CDR3 nucleotides: TGTGCCAGCAGCGTAGGGGGCAGCGGTCTCCAGCTTGCTTCACCCCTCCACTTT.

This clonotype was seen repeatedly, ten times or more. The rearrangement links TRBV5-5 to TRBJ2-3; D may match TRBD1 or TRBD2 (5 bases each). Germline V gene lookup returns CDR1 SGHKS and CDR2 YYEKEE (reference sequence). This CDR3 has 15 amino acids. Between the trimmed V and J ends, which lost 4 bases and 4 bases, there was a span of 16 bases. Here the CDR3 reads CASSLTGQGPDTQYF. In DNA, the CDR3 is TGTGCCAGCAGCCTTACGGGGCAGGGTCCAGATACGCAGTATTTT.

The chain's CDR3 is CASSMERQGDRETQYF. For the CDR3, the DNA is TGTGCCAGTAGTATGGAACGACAGGGGGATAGGGAGACCCAGTACTTC. The V call is TRBV19, the J call TRBJ2-5; 9 bases match TRBD1. V dropped 3 bases and J dropped 5; count of bases not matched to a gene: 10. The CDR3 sequence is 16 residues long. Per germline, CDR1 LNHDA and CDR2 SQIVND (reference sequence).

This clonotype was counted ten times or more. The gene calls are TRBV20-1 and TRBJ2-5; D not resolved. The CDR3 length is 13 residues. From germline, CDR1 is DFQATT and CDR2 SNEGSKA (reference sequence). The V gene lost 6 bases and the J gene lost 0 bases, with 11 bases spanning the gap. The chain's CDR3 is CSAPALDQETQYF. The CDR3 nucleotides are TGCAGTGCCCCAGCCCTGGACCAAGAGACCCAGTACTTC.

This clonotype was observed many times. The genes are TRBV20-1 and TRBJ2-3; the match to TRBD2 covers 11 bases. CDR1 and CDR2 from the germline V gene are DFQATT and SNEGSKA (reference sequence). The CDR3 contains 15 residues. With 2 bases clipped from V and 3 bases from J, the junction kept 4 bases outside the gene matches. The CDR3: CSARLASGRTDTQYF. CDR3 bases: TGCAGTGCTAGACTAGCTAGCGGGAGGACAGATACGCAGTATTTT.

This clonotype was detected ten times or more. The rearrangement links TRBV3-1 to TRBJ1-6, with no clear D. The length of the CDR3 is 14 residues. V was clipped by 1 base and J by 6 bases, with 7 bases between them. Germline lookup yields CDR1 LGHDT and CDR2 YNNKEL (reference sequence). The CDR3: CASSQGSSNSPLHF. CDR3 sequence (DNA): TGTGCCAGCAGCCAAGGTTCGTCTAATTCACCCCTCCACTTT.

This clonotype was seen many times. The chain links TRBV10-1 to TRBJ2-2; D might be TRBD2 (5 bases). From germline, CDR1 is WNHNN and CDR2 SYGVQD (reference sequence). This CDR3 is built from 16 residues. V dropped 2 bases and J dropped 5 bases, with 15 bases sitting between them. The CDR3 DNA sequence: TGCGCCAGCAGTGAGAGTCGATCCCGGGGAACCGGGGAGCTGTTTTTT. Residues: CASSESRSRGTGELFF.

This clonotype was recorded at least ten times. This chain joins TRBV15 and TRBJ1-4, with unresolved D. The CDR3 is 12 amino acids. CDR1 and CDR2 from the germline V gene are LNHNV and YYDKDF (reference sequence). With 1 base removed from V and 7 bases from J, the gap between germline ends came to 4 bases. This CDR3 reads CATSRGGEKLFF. The DNA for the CDR3 is TGTGCCACCAGCAGAGGGGGTGAAAAACTGTTTTTT. The variable domain in full, with the rest retrieved from reference TRBV15 and TRBJ1-4, is DAMVIQNPRYQVTQFGKPVTLSCSQTLNHNVMYWYQQKSSQAPKLLFHYYDKDFNNEADTPDNFQSRRPNTSFCFLDIRSPGLGDTAMYLCATSRGGEKLFFGSGTQLSVL.

This clonotype was recorded many times. The chain couples TRBV6-2 or TRBV6-3 to TRBJ2-1; D call uncertain. V lost 10 bases, J lost 5 bases, and 18 bases lay in between. The germline CDR1 and CDR2 sequences are MNHEY and SVGEGT. The CDR3 runs to 14 residues. CDR3 DNA sequence: TGTGCCATCCTCGGAGCGAGAAACAACAATGAGCAGTTCTTC. As protein: CAILGARNNNEQFF.

In this sample, this clonotype turned up many times. This sequence joins TRBV12-3 or TRBV12-4 and TRBJ2-5; D is uncertain. This CDR3 spans 11 amino acids. The ends were cut back, 1 base at V and 6 bases at J, with 3 bases in the middle. The CDR3 spells CASSLGQTQYF. CDR3 DNA sequence: TGTGCCAGCAGTTTAGGGCAGACCCAGTACTTC.

This clonotype has a count of ten or more. The rearrangement uses TRBV6-5 and TRBJ1-1; a weak D match, TRBD1 (6 bases). The V gene lost 6 bases and the J gene lost 4 bases, with 18 bases spanning the gap. The CDR3 loop spans 15 amino acids. Per germline, CDR1 MNHEY and CDR2 SVGAGI. In nucleotides, the CDR3 is TGTGCCAGCAGCTCCTCGCCAGGGGTGGGCACTGAAGCTTTCTTT. Protein sequence: CASSSSPGVGTEAFF.

This clonotype was seen repeatedly, ten times or more. CDR3 loop: CASSLGGMAKNIQYF. CDR3 in DNA: TGTGCCAGCAGCTTAGGCGGTATGGCCAAAAACATTCAGTACTTC. This chain joins TRBV7-8 and TRBJ2-4; D not resolved. CDR3 length: 15 residues. The germline V gene has CDR1 SGHVS and CDR2 FQNEAQ. V lost 1 base and J 1 base, leaving 8 bases between the germline ends.

This clonotype appeared many times. The chain recombines TRBV13 with TRBJ2-1, with 10 bases that match TRBD2. V shed 4 bases, J shed 7 bases, and the junction held 7 bases outside the gene matches. CDR1 is PRHDT, CDR2 FYEKMQ, per germline (reference sequence). This CDR3 is 15 amino acids long. Written as DNA, the CDR3 is TGTGCCAGCAGCTCTAGCGGGAGTGGGGTGAATGAGCAGTTCTTC. As protein: CASSSSGSGVNEQFF.

This clonotype was counted ten times or more. The junction departs from germline at one end; a sequencing error may be responsible. CDR3 residues: CASSLASGKETQYF. The DNA for the CDR3 is TGTGCTAGCAGCTTAGCTTCGGGGAAAGAGACCCAGTACTTC. This chain joins TRBV7-7 and TRBJ2-5, with D tentatively TRBD2 (5 bases). Looked up from germline, CDR1 is SSHAT and CDR2 is FNYEAQ (reference sequence). The CDR3 spans 14 residues.

This clonotype was counted at least ten times. This chain connects TRBV11-2 to TRBJ1-1; D is unclear. Between the trimmed V and J ends, which lost 3 bases and 7 bases, there was a span of 9 bases. This CDR3 has 12 residues. Germline values: CDR1 SGHAT, CDR2 FQNNGV. The CDR3 DNA sequence: TGTGCCAGCAGCTTCGGCAGAAATGAAGCTTTCTTT. This translates into CASSFGRNEAFF.

This clonotype appeared many times. The chain is built from TRBV9 and TRBJ2-3; TRBD1 aligns across 10 bases. The CDR3 totals 17 residues. After removal of 4 bases from V and 2 bases from J, the junction contained 10 bases not matched to a gene. Germline values: CDR1 SGDLS, CDR2 YYNGEE. The CDR3 loop reads CASSPGFGTGATDTQYF. The CDR3 region has the DNA TGTGCCAGCAGCCCGGGGTTCGGGACAGGGGCCACAGATACGCAGTATTTT.

This clonotype has a count of ten or more. This CDR3 reads CASSLGEKLFF. For the CDR3, the DNA is TGTGCCAGCAGTTTAGGTGAAAAACTGTTTTTT. V is TRBV12-3 or TRBV12-4 and J is TRBJ1-4; D gene ambiguous. This CDR3 has 11 residues. V gave up 1 base and J gave up 7 bases, with 1 base separating them.

The chain carries TRBV11-2 and TRBJ2-7; D ambiguous. Trimming shortened V by 2 bases and J by 2 bases, and 10 bases separated the two germline ends. Germline V CDR1 and CDR2: SGHAT, FQNNGV. This CDR3 region has 14 residues. In DNA, the CDR3 is TGTGCCAGCAGCTTAATCGACTCGACCTACGAGCAGTACTTC. Residues: CASSLIDSTYEQYF.

This clonotype was seen ten or more times. The rearrangement links TRBV5-1 to TRBJ2-7; no firm D call. This CDR3 comprises 14 residues. Germline CDR1 reads SGHRS; CDR2 reads YFSETQ. Trimming shortened V by 0 bases and J by 7 bases, and 14 bases separated the two germline ends. The DNA of the CDR3 is TGCGCCAGCAGCTTGGGGGCCTCCTCCTGGGAGCAGTACTTC. This gives the protein CASSLGASSWEQYF. Full variable domain (missing parts from reference TRBV5-1 and TRBJ2-7): KAGVTQTPRYLIKTRGQQVTLSCSPISGHRSVSWYQQTPGQGLQFLFEYFSETQRNKGNFPGRFSGRQFSNSRSEMNVSTLELGDSALYLCASSLGASSWEQYFGPGTRLTVT.

This clonotype was observed many times. The chain is built from TRBV7-2 and TRBJ1-4; no firm D call. V was clipped by 3 bases and J by 1 base, with 9 bases between them. Germline CDR1 reads SGHTA; CDR2 reads FQGNSA. The CDR3 loop spans 15 amino acids. The CDR3 is CASSFLGLTNEKLFF. As DNA, the CDR3 is TGTGCCAGCAGCTTCTTAGGGCTAACTAATGAAAAACTGTTTTTT.

This clonotype was seen many times. The V call is TRBV11-2, the J call TRBJ2-7; D may be TRBD1 (6 bases). Germline CDR1 SGHAT, CDR2 FQNNGV. Trimming took 1 base from V and 4 from J, leaving 17 bases between them. The CDR3 runs 16 residues. The CDR3 bases are TGTGCCAGCAGCTTAGCTGGCAGGGGTGAACCTTACGAGCAGTACGTC. Translated: CASSLAGRGEPYEQYV.

This clonotype was counted at least ten times. The chain links TRBV7-2 to TRBJ2-7; 9 bases match TRBD1. The CDR3 covers 13 residues. Germline V gene data show CDR1 as SGHTA and CDR2 as FQGNSA. J lost 7 bases, V lost 7 bases, and 8 bases had no gene match. The CDR3 loop is CASNRDRDEEQYF. DNA of the CDR3: TGTGCCAGCAACCGGGACAGGGATGAAGAGCAGTACTTC.